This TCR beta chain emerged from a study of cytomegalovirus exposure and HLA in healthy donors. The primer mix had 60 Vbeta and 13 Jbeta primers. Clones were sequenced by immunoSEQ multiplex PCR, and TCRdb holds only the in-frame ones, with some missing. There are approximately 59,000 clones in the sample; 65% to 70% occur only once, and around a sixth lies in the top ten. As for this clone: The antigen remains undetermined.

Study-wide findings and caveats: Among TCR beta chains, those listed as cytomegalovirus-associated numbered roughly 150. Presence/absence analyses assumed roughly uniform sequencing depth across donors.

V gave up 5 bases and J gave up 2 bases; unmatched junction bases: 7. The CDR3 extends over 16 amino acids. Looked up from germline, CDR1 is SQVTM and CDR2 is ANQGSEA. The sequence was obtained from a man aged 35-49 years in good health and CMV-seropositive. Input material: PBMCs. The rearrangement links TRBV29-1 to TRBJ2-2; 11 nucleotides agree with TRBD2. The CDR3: CSVPPSGGTNTGELFF. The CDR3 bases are TGCAGCGTTCCCCCTAGCGGGGGGACCAACACCGGGGAGCTGTTTTTT.